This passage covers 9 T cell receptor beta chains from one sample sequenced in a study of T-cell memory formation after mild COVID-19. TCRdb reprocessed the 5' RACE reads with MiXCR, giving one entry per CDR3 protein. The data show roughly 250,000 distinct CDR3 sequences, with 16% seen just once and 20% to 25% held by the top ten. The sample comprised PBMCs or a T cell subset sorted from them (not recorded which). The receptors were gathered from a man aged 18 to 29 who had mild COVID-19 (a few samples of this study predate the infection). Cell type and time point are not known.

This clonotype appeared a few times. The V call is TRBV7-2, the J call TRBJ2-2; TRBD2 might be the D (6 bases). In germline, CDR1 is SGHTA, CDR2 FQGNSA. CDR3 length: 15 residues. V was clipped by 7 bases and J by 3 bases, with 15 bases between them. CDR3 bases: TGTGCCAGCAACCCCGGGGGTTACGACACCGGGGAGCTGTTTTTT. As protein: CASNPGGYDTGELFF.

CDR3 sequence reads: CASSPSQGTANYGYTF. The DNA of the CDR3 is TGTGCCAGCAGCCCCTCCCAGGGGACAGCTAACTATGGCTACACCTTC. The chain joins TRBV4-2 to TRBJ1-2; TRBD1 aligns across 7 bases. CDR1 and CDR2 from the germline V gene are LGHNA and YNFKEQ. The CDR3 contains 16 residues. V shed 4 bases, J shed 0 bases, and the junction held 8 bases outside the gene matches.

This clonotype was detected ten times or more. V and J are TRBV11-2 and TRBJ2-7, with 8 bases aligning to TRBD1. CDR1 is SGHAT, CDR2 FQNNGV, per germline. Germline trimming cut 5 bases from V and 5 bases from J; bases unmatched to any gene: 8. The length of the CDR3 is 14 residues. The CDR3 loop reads CASSAGQGHNEQYF. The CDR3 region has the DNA TGTGCCAGCAGCGCCGGACAGGGCCACAACGAGCAGTACTTC.

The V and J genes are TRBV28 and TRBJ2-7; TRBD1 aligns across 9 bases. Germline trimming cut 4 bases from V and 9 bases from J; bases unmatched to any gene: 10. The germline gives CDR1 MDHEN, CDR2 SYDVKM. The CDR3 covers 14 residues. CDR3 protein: CASSSLRQGGRQYV. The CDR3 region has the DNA TGTGCCAGCAGTTCACTCCGACAGGGGGGGCGGCAGTACGTC.

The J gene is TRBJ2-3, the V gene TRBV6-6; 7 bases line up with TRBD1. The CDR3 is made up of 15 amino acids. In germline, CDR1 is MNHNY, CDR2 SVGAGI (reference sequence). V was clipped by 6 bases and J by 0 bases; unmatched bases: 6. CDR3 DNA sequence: TGTGCCAGCAGCAAACAGGGGATGAGCACAGATACGCAGTATTTT. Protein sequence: CASSKQGMSTDTQYF.

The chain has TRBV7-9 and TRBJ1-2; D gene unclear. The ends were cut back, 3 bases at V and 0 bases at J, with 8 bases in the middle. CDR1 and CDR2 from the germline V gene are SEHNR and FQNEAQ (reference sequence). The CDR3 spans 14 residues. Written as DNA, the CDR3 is TGTGCCAGCAGCTTCGGCGTTTCTAACTATGGCTACACCTTC. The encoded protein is CASSFGVSNYGYTF. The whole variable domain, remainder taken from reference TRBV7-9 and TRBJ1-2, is DTGVSQNPRHKITKRGQNVTFRCDPISEHNRLYWYRQTLGQGPEFLTYFQNEAQLEKSRLLSDRFSAERPKGSFSTLEIQRTEQGDSAMYLCASSFGVSNYGYTFGSGTRLTVV.

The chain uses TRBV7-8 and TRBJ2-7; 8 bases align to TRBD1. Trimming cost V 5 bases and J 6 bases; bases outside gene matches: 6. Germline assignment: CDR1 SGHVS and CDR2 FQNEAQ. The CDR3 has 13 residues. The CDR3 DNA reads TGTGCCAGCAGCCCGGACAGGGCGGCCGAGCAGTACTTC. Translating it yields CASSPDRAAEQYF.

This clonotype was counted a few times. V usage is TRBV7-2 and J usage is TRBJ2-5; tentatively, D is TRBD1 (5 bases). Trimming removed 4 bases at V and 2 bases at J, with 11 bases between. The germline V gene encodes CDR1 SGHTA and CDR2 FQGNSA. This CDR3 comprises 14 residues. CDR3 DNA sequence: TGTGCCAGCAGCTCCCCTGCAGGGCAAGAGACCCAGTACTTC. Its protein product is CASSSPAGQETQYF. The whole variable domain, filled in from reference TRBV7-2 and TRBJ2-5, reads GAGVSQSPSNKVTEKGKDVELRCDPISGHTALYWYRQSLGQGLEFLIYFQGNSAPDKSGLPSDRFSAERTGGSVSTLTIQRTQQEDSAVYLCASSSPAGQETQYFGPGTRLLVL.

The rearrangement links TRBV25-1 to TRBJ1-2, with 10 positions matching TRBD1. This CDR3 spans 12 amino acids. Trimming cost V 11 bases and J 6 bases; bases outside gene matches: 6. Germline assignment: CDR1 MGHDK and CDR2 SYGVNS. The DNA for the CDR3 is TGTGCCTCAATGGACAGGGGGGATGGCTACACCTTC. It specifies CASMDRGDGYTF.